These T cell receptor beta chains were read from a single sample in a study of chemoradiotherapy in HPV16-positive cancers. TCRdb's copy holds only in-frame clones and misses some; the assay was immunoSEQ multiplex PCR. The sample consists of under 20,000 clones, around four fifths of them appearing once. The biological material was taken from a patient who underwent chemoradiotherapy. Source of these receptors: a human donor with HPV-associated anogenital cancer. The conserved cysteine and the conserved F or W are not part of the CDR3 here. The size of a clone is reported for some rows only, either as once, few or many, or as a class for expanded clones.

clone size,J gene,V gene,CDR3 protein
NA,TRBJ2-3,TRBV19,ASSIRYTDTQY
once,TRBJ1-1,TRBV25-1,ASSEITGNGQANTEAF
NA,TRBJ2-5,TRBV9,ASSPWGGETQY
NA,TRBJ2-2,TRBV6-6,ASSYANANTGELF
NA,TRBJ2-3,TRBV15,ATSRDLAAGEGTQY
few,TRBJ1-2,TRBV19,ASSSSRTHYGYT
few,TRBJ1-1,TRBV7-6,ASSPGFGTEAF
NA,TRBJ2-7,TRBV29-1,SARSSYEQY
NA,TRBJ1-2,TRBV29-1,SVVTGTGYT
NA,TRBJ2-3,TRBV6-4,ASSDSGGADTQY
few,TRBJ1-1,TRBV7-8,ASSLNGNTEAF
once,TRBJ1-1,TRBV6-4,ASSVEEYTEAF
NA,TRBJ1-4,TRBV18,ASTAGTAEKLF
NA,TRBJ1-1,TRBV4-3,ASSQDTRYTEAF
NA,TRBJ2-3,TRBV7-6,ASGMAGGWDTQY
NA,TRBJ1-1,TRBV10-2,ASSLTGADTEAF
NA,TRBJ2-1,TRBV5-5,ASSLGALSTYNEQF
NA,TRBJ1-4,TRBV19,ASRRQGASEKLF
NA,TRBJ1-1,TRBV7-2,ASSQTMNTEAF
NA,TRBJ1-4,TRBV11-2,ASSLYGGQFATNEKLF
NA,TRBJ2-7,TRBV29-1,SATGTGMAEQY
NA,TRBJ2-1,TRBV6-5,ASSYRVTDNEQF
once,TRBJ2-1,TRBV5-4,ASRQNSGGAGGEQF
NA,TRBJ2-3,TRBV6-4,ASSQGLAGGAGTDTQY
NA,TRBJ2-3,TRBV5-4,ASSQDRRTSMPADTQY
NA,TRBJ2-3,TRBV7-3,ASSYGTSGGTDTQY
NA,TRBJ1-1,TRBV4-3,ASSQDGWGTEAF
few,TRBJ2-3,TRBV14,ASSQVAGARADTQY
NA,TRBJ1-5,TRBV5-1,ASSLGDRPNQPQH
NA,TRBJ2-7,TRBV7-8,ASSLRTSEVDEQY
NA,TRBJ2-1,TRBV2,ASSESGRAAFYNEQF
NA,TRBJ1-2,TRBV11-3,ASSSTGPNYGYT
NA,TRBJ2-3,TRBV20-1,SAASGDTQY
NA,TRBJ2-5,TRBV28,ASRKDRVGTQY
NA,TRBJ2-7,TRBV9,ASSVEAHSYEQY
NA,TRBJ2-7,TRBV7-9,ASSFLGGTYEQY
NA,TRBJ1-2,TRBV30,AWSARMDTVYGYT
NA,TRBJ2-1,TRBV7-9,ASSLVAGGMNEQF
NA,TRBJ1-2,TRBV6-5,ASSYSQGARGYT
NA,TRBJ2-1,TRBV29-1,SVVLEVTGRYNEQF
NA,TRBJ1-5,TRBV13,ASSRGADQPQH
NA,TRBJ2-1,TRBV11-3,ASSLVAGANYNEQF
NA,TRBJ1-6,TRBV5-6,ASSSRRDGPLH
NA,TRBJ1-5,TRBV5-6,ASSLLGGSNQPQH
NA,TRBJ1-6,TRBV7-6,ASSGRTGGLSPLH
NA,TRBJ2-3,TRBV19,ASSIDRDFPSTDTQY
NA,TRBJ1-5,TRBV4-3,ASSQEPDSAWPQH